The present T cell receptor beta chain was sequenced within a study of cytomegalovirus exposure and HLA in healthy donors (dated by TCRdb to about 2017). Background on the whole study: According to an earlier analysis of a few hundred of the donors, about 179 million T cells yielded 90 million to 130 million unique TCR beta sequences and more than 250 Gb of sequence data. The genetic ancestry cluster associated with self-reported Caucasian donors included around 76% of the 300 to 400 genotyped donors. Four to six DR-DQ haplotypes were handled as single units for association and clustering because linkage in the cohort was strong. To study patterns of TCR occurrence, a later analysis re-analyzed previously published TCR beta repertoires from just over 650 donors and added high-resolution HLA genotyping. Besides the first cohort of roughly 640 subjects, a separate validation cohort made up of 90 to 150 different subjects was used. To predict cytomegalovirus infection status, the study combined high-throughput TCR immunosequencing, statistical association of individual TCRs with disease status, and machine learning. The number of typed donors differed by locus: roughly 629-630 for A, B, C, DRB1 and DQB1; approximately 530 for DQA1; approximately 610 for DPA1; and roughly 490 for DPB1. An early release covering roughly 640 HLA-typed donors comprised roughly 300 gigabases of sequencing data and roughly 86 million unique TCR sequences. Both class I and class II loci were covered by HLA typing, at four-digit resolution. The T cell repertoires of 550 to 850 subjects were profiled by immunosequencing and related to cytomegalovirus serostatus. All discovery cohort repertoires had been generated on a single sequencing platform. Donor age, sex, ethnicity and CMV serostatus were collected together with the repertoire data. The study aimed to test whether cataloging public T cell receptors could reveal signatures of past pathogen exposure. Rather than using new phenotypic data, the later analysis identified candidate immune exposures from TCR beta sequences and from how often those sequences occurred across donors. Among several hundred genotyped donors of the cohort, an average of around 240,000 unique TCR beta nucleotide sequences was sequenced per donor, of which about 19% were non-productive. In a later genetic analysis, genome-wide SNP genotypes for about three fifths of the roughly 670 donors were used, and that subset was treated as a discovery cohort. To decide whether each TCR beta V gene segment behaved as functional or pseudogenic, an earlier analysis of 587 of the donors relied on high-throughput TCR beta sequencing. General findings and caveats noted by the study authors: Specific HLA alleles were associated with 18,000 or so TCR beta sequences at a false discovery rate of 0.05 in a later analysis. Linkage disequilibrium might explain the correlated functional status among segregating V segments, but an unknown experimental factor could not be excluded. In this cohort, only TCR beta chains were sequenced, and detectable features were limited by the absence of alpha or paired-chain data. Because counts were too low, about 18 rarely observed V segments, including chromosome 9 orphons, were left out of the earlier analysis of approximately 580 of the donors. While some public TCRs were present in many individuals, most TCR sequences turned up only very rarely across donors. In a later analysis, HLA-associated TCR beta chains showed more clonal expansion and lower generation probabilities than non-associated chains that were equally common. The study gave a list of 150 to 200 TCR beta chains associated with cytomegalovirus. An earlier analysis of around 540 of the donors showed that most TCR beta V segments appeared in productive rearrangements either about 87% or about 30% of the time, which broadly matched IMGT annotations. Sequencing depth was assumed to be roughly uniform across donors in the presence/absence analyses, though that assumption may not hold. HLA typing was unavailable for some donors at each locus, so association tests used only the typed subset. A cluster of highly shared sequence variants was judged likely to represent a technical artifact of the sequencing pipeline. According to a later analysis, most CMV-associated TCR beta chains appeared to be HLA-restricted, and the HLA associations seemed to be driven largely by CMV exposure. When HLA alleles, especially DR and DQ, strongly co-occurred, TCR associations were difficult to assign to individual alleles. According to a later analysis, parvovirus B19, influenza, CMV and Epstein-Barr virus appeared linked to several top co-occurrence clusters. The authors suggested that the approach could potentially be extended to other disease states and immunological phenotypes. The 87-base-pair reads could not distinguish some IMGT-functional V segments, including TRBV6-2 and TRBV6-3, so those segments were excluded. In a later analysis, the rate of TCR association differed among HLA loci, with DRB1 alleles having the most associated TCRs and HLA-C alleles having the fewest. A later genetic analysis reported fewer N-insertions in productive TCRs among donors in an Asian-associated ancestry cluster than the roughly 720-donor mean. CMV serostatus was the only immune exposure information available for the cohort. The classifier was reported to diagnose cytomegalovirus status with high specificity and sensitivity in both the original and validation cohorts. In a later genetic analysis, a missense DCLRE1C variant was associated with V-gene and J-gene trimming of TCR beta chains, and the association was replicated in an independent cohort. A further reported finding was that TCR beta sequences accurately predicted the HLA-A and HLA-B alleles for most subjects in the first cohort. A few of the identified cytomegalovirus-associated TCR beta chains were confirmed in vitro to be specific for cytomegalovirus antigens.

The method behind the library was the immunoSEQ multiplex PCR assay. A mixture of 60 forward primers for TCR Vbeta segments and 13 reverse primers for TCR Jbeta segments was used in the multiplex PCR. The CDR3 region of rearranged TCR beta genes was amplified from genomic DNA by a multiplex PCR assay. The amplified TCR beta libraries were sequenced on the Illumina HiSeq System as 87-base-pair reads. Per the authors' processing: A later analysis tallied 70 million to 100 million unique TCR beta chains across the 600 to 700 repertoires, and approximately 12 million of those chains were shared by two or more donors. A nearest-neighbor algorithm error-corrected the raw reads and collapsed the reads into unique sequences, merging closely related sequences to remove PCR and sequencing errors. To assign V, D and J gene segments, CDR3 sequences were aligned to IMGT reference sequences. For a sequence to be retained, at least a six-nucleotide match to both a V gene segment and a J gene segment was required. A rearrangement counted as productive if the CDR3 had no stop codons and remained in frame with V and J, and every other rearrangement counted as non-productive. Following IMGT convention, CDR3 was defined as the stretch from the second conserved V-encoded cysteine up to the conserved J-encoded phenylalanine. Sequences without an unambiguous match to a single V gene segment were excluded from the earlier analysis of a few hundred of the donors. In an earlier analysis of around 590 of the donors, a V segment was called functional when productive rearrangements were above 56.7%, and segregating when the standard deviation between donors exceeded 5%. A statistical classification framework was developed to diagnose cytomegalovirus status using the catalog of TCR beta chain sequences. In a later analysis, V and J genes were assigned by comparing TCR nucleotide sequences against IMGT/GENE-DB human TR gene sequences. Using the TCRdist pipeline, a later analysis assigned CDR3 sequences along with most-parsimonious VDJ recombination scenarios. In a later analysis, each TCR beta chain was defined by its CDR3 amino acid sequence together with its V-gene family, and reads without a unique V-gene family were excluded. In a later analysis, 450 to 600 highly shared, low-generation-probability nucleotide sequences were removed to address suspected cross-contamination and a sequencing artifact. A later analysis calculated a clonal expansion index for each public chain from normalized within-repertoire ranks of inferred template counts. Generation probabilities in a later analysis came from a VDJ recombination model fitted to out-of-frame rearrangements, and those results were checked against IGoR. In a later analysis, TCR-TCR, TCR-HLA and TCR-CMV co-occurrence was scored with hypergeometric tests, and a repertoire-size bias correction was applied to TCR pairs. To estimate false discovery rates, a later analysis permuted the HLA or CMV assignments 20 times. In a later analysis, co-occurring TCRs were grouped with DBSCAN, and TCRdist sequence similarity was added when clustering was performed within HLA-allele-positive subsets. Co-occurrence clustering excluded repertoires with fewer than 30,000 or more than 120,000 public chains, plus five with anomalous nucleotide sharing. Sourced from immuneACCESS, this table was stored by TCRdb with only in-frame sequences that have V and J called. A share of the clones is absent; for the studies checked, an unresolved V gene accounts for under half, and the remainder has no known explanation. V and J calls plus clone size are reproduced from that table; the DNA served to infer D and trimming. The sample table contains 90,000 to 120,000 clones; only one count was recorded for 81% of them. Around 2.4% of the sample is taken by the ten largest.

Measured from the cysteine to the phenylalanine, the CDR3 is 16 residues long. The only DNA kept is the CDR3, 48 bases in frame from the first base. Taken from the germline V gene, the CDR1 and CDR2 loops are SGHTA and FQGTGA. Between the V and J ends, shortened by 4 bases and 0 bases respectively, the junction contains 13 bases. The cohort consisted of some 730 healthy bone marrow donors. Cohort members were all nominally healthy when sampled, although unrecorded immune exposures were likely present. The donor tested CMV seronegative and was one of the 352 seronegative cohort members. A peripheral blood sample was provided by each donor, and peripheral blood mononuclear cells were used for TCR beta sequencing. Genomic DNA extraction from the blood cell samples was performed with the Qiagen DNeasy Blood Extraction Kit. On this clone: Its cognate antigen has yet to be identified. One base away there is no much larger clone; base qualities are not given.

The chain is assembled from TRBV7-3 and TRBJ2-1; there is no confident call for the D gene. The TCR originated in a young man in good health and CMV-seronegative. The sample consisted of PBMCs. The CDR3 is CASSSIAVGSYNEQFF. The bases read TGTGCCAGCAGCTCCATTGCAGTTGGCTCCTACAATGAGCAGTTCTTC.